The 27 T cell receptor beta chains below were found in one sample sequenced in a study of long-term antiretroviral therapy in people with HIV. Sequencing relied on immunoSEQ assay v3.0, run at survey level. Profiled with immunoSEQ multiplex PCR; TCRdb holds only in-frame clones, not every one. The sample contains roughly 23,000 clones, about four fifths of which appear only once. Material: unsorted PBMCs, obtained 1.5 years after starting antiretroviral therapy. The receptors stem from a man under 40 with HIV.

For this clone: A junction boundary mismatches the germline segment, possibly from a read error. The sample holds other DNA sequences that translate to the same CDR3. The chain's CDR3 is CASSYSGTDTQYF. DNA for the CDR3: TGTGCCAGCAGCTACTCGGGTACAGATACGCAGTATTTT. The V gene is TRBV6-6, the J gene TRBJ2-3, with D unresolved. This CDR3 is built from 13 residues. CDR1 is MNHNY, CDR2 SVGAGI, per germline (reference sequence).

This clone was seen more than once but under ten times. This rearrangement joins TRBV2 to TRBJ2-1, with D uncertain. The CDR3 is made up of 13 amino acids. V lost 2 bases and J lost 4, with 6 bases in between. The germline V gene encodes CDR1 SNHLY and CDR2 FYNNEI. The CDR3 sequence: CASSETSYNEQFF. Here the CDR3 DNA reads TGTGCCAGCAGTGAAACAAGTTACAATGAGCAGTTCTTC.

The chain uses TRBV11-3 and TRBJ1-1; D is ambiguous. Germline lookup yields CDR1 SGHNT and CDR2 YENEEA. The germline V and J ends were trimmed by 8 bases and 0 bases, with 13 bases remaining between them. The CDR3 is 14 residues long. CDR3 sequence reads: CASALGGLNTEAFF. The CDR3 DNA reads as TGTGCCAGCGCTCTAGGAGGATTGAACACTGAAGCTTTCTTT.

The chain employs TRBV4-1 and TRBJ2-2; a weak D match, TRBD1 (6 bases). There are 18 residues in the CDR3. Germline lookup yields CDR1 MGHRA and CDR2 YSYEKL. Trimming cost V 2 bases and J 0 bases, with 16 bases left between them. CDR3 sequence (DNA): TGCGCCAGCAGCCAATCTGATCTTGGACAGCCGAACACCGGGGAGCTGTTTTTT. The encoded protein is CASSQSDLGQPNTGELFF.

This clone was detected once. V is TRBV5-4 and J is TRBJ2-2; TRBD2 matches at 7 bases. Germline V gives CDR1 SGHNT, CDR2 YYREEE (reference sequence). V lost 2 bases to trimming and J lost 5 bases; unmatched junction nucleotides: 6. The length of the CDR3 is 15 residues. The CDR3 coding sequence is TGTGCCAGCAGCTTTCTCGCGGGAGAGACCGGGGAGCTGTTTTTT. Encoded protein: CASSFLAGETGELFF.

V and J are TRBV21-1 and TRBJ2-5; TRBD1 is taken as the D call from the table, unchecked against the DNA. TRBV21-1 is a known pseudogene. This CDR3 comprises 15 residues. This CDR3 is CASSARWQGPETQYF. The DNA of the CDR3 is TGTGCCAGCAGCGCCCGGTGGCAGGGTCCAGAGACCCAGTACTTC.

V gene TRBV25-1 combines with J gene TRBJ2-5, with D perhaps given as TRBD1 or TRBD2 (5 bases each). The germline CDR1 and CDR2 sequences are MGHDK and SYGVNS. The CDR3 totals 13 residues. The V and J ends lost 9 bases and 1 base respectively, with 12 bases between them. CDR3: CASSRGAQETQYF. In DNA, the CDR3 is TGTGCCAGTAGCAGAGGGGCCCAAGAGACCCAGTACTTC.

V usage is TRBV6-5 and J usage is TRBJ2-7, with TRBD1 as a possible D gene (5 bases). Trimming left V 4 bases short and J 4 bases short, with 11 bases between. This CDR3 contains 13 residues. Germline lookup yields CDR1 MNHEY and CDR2 SVGAGI. DNA of the CDR3: TGTGCCAGCAGTTCGGCAGGGCGGTACGAGCAGTACTTC. Its protein product is CASSSAGRYEQYF.

As DNA, the CDR3 is TGTGCCAGCAGCAGGGACGGGGAGGGGAATAGGGACCGAACGGGCACTAACTATGGCTACACCTTC. Translated, it gives CASSRDGEGNRDRTGTNYGYTF. The chain uses TRBV21-1 and TRBJ1-2. TRBV21-1 is termed a pseudogene. The CDR3 spans 22 residues.

The chain joins TRBV4-1 to TRBJ2-5; D possibly matches TRBD1 or TRBD2 (6 bases each). CDR1 is MGHRA, CDR2 YSYEKL, per germline. The CDR3 runs 15 residues. V shed 4 bases and J shed 5 bases, with 17 bases lying between them. The CDR3: CASSLVGGAKETQYF. CDR3 nucleotide sequence: TGCGCCAGCAGCCTAGTGGGGGGCGCGAAGGAGACCCAGTACTTC.

The V gene is TRBV4-2, the J gene TRBJ1-3; D gene ambiguous. Trimming left V 0 bases short and J 3 bases short, with 6 bases between. Germline V gene data show CDR1 as LGHNA and CDR2 as YNFKEQ. The CDR3 covers 14 residues. CDR3 bases: TGTGCCAGCAGCCAAGAACGGGGTGGAAACACCATATATTTT. Translating gives CASSQERGGNTIYF.

J is TRBJ1-5 and V is TRBV21-1; the listed D gene, TRBD1, was not tested against the DNA. TRBV21-1 represents a pseudogene. This CDR3 region has 19 residues. The chain's CDR3 is CASSKAAGSDRESNQPQHF. CDR3 DNA sequence: TGTGCCAGCAGCAAAGCCGCGGGGTCGGACAGGGAAAGCAATCAGCCCCAGCATTTT.

The chain joins TRBV7-9 to TRBJ1-1; D is unclear. V dropped 5 bases and J dropped 4 bases, with 11 bases sitting between them. The germline CDR1 and CDR2 sequences are SEHNR and FQNEAQ (reference sequence). This CDR3 has 13 residues. Written as DNA, the CDR3 is TGTGCCAGCAGCCCGACCGCGAGCACTGAAGCTTTCTTT. Translation: CASSPTASTEAFF. Looking up the rest from reference TRBV7-9 and TRBJ1-1 gives the full variable domain: DTGVSQNPRHKITKRGQNVTFRCDPISEHNRLYWYRQTLGQGPEFLTYFQNEAQLEKSRLLSDRFSAERPKGSFSTLEIQRTEQGDSAMYLCASSPTASTEAFFGQGTRLTVV.

CDR3 protein: CAISDGTYYEQYF. The CDR3 DNA sequence: TGTGCCATCAGTGATGGGACGTACTACGAGCAGTACTTC. The genes are TRBV10-3 and TRBJ2-7; the D call may be TRBD1 or TRBD2 (5 bases each). Germline CDR1 and CDR2: ENHRY and SYGVKD. Trimming took 3 bases from V and 3 from J, leaving 9 bases between them. The CDR3 runs to 13 residues.

The V and J genes are TRBV29-1 and TRBJ1-4, with D possibly being TRBD1 (5 bases). The CDR3 length is 13 residues. The germline V gene encodes CDR1 SQVTM and CDR2 ANQGSEA. The V end was cut by 4 bases, the J end by 6 bases, with 12 bases between. This CDR3 is CSVVRMGDEKLFF. The CDR3, as DNA: TGCAGCGTTGTCCGGATGGGGGATGAAAAACTGTTTTTT.

V usage is TRBV5-1 and J usage is TRBJ2-2; either TRBD1 or TRBD2 may supply D (6 bases each). Trimming took off 3 bases at V and 4 bases at J, with 13 bases between the two ends. The CDR3 extends over 15 amino acids. Germline CDR1 reads SGHRS; CDR2 reads YFSETQ. CDR3 in amino acids: CASSSEGGRTGELFF. CDR3 bases: TGCGCCAGCAGCTCGGAGGGGGGTCGCACCGGGGAGCTGTTTTTT.

This chain joins TRBV6-1 and TRBJ1-4, with D possibly matching TRBD1 (5 bases). Trimming took 1 base from V and 0 from J, leaving 18 bases between them. From germline, CDR1 is MNHNS and CDR2 SASEGT. CDR3 size: 19 residues. The CDR3 DNA follows: TGTGCCAGCAGTGAAGTTACAGGCTGGAGAACTACAACTAATGAAAAACTGTTTTTT. This sequence encodes CASSEVTGWRTTTNEKLFF.

This clone appeared a few times. The chain employs TRBV7-9 and TRBJ1-2; D is ambiguous. Between the trimmed V and J ends, which lost 7 bases and 4 bases, there was a span of 16 bases. The CDR3 consists of 14 residues. The germline V gene encodes CDR1 SEHNR and CDR2 FQNEAQ (reference sequence). CDR3 sequence reads: CASMGEVIIYGYTF. CDR3 nucleotide sequence: TGTGCCAGCATGGGTGAGGTTATCATCTATGGCTACACCTTC.

The J gene is TRBJ2-1, the V gene TRBV5-4; 8 nucleotides align to TRBD1. Per the germline V gene, CDR1 is SGHNT and CDR2 is YYREEE (reference sequence). The CDR3 spans 16 residues. V was clipped by 4 bases and J by 9 bases; unmatched bases: 15. CDR3 in DNA: TGTGCCAGCAGCCTATTCGGACAGGGTGGTACCGCTGAGCAGTTCTTC. It translates to CASSLFGQGGTAEQFF.

This rearrangement joins TRBV28 to TRBJ2-7; D remains unclear. This CDR3 has 15 amino acids. Trimming pared 7 bases from V and 0 bases from J, leaving 16 bases between. The germline V gene has CDR1 MDHEN and CDR2 SYDVKM. CDR3 region: CASTQTGTYSYEQYF. The CDR3 DNA follows: TGTGCCAGCACCCAAACGGGCACCTACTCCTACGAGCAGTACTTC.

The V and J genes are TRBV4-3 and TRBJ1-2, with a weak D call TRBD1 (5 bases). The CDR3 has 15 residues. Germline assignment: CDR1 LGHNA and CDR2 YSLEER. Trimming left V 0 bases short and J 8 bases short, with 16 bases between. Here the CDR3 reads CASSQDMGGSWGYTF. The CDR3 DNA is TGCGCCAGCAGCCAAGACATGGGGGGGAGCTGGGGCTACACCTTC.

This rearrangement joins TRBV2 to TRBJ2-2; D not resolved. Trimming took 5 bases from V and 0 from J, leaving 10 bases between them. The CDR3 runs to 15 residues. Germline CDR1 reads SNHLY; CDR2 reads FYNNEI. In DNA form, the CDR3 reads TGTGCCAGCAGTCGCATCCCGCCGAACACCGGGGAGCTGTTTTTT. Its protein is CASSRIPPNTGELFF.

The chain is built from TRBV19 and TRBJ2-7; unclear D gene. CDR1 and CDR2 (germline): LNHDA, SQIVND (reference sequence). The germline V and J ends were trimmed by 1 base and 6 bases, with 10 bases remaining between them. The CDR3 is 13 residues long. The CDR3 protein is CASSIGVGGEQYF. The CDR3 DNA sequence: TGTGCCAGTAGTATAGGAGTGGGCGGCGAGCAGTACTTC.

This sequence joins TRBV5-4 and TRBJ1-3; no firm D call. Germline CDR1 and CDR2: SGHNT and YYREEE (reference sequence). V was cut by 4 bases and J by 0 bases, with 8 bases left in between. CDR3 length: 14 residues. The CDR3 DNA follows: TGTGCCAGCAGCCCTTCCGCCTCTGGAAACACCATATATTTT. Its translation: CASSPSASGNTIYF.

The J gene is TRBJ2-5, the V gene TRBV4-1; TRBD1 aligns across 7 bases. Germline trimming cut 3 bases from V and 4 bases from J; bases unmatched to any gene: 5. This CDR3 contains 14 residues. Germline-derived CDR1 and CDR2 are MGHRA and YSYEKL. As DNA, the CDR3 is TGCGCCAGCAGCCACTCTCACAGGGGAGAGACCCAGTACTTC. Translating it yields CASSHSHRGETQYF.

This chain uses TRBV11-3 with TRBJ2-1; D not resolved. Germline loops: CDR1 SGHNT, CDR2 YENEEA. The CDR3 is 13 amino acids. The V end lost 1 base, the J end lost 6 bases, and 7 bases lay between the germline ends. In DNA, the CDR3 is TGTGCCAGCAGCTTAGGAGATGCCAATGAGCAGTTCTTC. This translates into CASSLGDANEQFF.

This clone was seen only once. The chain joins TRBV6-6 to TRBJ2-3, with TRBD1 matching 8 bases. This CDR3 comprises 16 residues. Germline CDR1 and CDR2: MNHNY and SVGAGI (reference sequence). V was clipped by 5 bases and J by 3 bases; unmatched bases: 10. The CDR3 sequence: CASSPRDTGGTDTQYF. In DNA, the CDR3 is TGTGCCAGCAGTCCCCGGGATACAGGGGGTACAGATACGCAGTATTTT.